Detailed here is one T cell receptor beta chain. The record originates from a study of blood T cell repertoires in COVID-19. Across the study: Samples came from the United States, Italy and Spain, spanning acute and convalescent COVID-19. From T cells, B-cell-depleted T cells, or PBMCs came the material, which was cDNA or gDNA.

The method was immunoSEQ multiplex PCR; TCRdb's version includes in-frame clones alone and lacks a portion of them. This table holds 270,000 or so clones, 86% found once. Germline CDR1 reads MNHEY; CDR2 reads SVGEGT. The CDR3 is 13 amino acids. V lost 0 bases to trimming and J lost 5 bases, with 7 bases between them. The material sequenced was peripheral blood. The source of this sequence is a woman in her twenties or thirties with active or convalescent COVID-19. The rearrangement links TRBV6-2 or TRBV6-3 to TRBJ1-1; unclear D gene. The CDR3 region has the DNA TGTGCCAGCAGTTACTCGTCCAGAACTGAAGCTTTCTTT. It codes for CASSYSSRTEAFF.